This T cell receptor (beta chain) was recorded in a study of CD8+CD57+ T cells in acquired aplastic anemia. The patients chosen for sequencing had shown expansion of CD8+CD57+ cells (detected by flow cytometry). Genomic DNA, the template, was used for profiling of the TCR beta VDJ and CDR3. From the reads, TCRdb called clonotypes with MiXCR, one entry per CDR3 protein. The sample carries about 200,000 distinct CDR3 sequences, 40% to 60% recorded once. The germline V gene encodes CDR1 MDHEN and CDR2 SYDVKM. Trimming took 2 bases from V and 6 from J, leaving 10 bases between them. The CDR3 sequence is 13 residues long.

This sequence originates from a human donor with aplastic anemia. The rearrangement links TRBV28 to TRBJ1-1, with TRBD1 as a possible D gene (5 bases). Sequencing used sorted CD4+, CD8+, or CD8+CD57+ T cells (not recorded which) from PBMCs. CDR3 amino acids: CASSLGQGPEAFF. In nucleotides, the CDR3 is TGTGCCAGCAGTTTAGGGCAGGGTCCTGAAGCTTTCTTT.